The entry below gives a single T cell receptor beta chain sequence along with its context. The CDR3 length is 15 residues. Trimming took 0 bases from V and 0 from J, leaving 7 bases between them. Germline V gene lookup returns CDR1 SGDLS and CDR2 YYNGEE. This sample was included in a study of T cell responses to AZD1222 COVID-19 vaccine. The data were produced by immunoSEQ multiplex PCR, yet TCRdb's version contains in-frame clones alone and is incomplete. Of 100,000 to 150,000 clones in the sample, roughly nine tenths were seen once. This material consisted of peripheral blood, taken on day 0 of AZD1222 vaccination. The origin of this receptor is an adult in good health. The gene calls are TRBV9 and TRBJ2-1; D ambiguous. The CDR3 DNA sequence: TGTGCCAGCAGCGTAGCCCTGAGCTCCTACAATGAGCAGTTCTTC. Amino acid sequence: CASSVALSSYNEQFF.